Listed below are T cell receptor beta chains from one sample, sequenced in a study of T cell responses to AZD1222 COVID-19 vaccine. Data came from immunoSEQ multiplex PCR; TCRdb stores just in-frame clones and leaves some out. The sample includes fewer than 120,000 clones, about 90% of them seen just once. This material consisted of peripheral blood, taken on day 0 of AZD1222 vaccination. These receptors originate from an adult in good health. Both conserved end residues are part of each CDR3. D genes are given only for firm matches. Rows give clone size only sometimes, using once, few, many, or a class for an expanded clone.

d_call | j_call | v_call | clone_size | cdr3_nt | cdr3_aa
NA | TRBJ2-4 | TRBV5-6 | NA | TGTGCCAGCAGCTTGGCCCTGGGTGGGGTTCAGTACTTC | CASSLALGGVQYF
NA | TRBJ1-3 | TRBV6-2/TRBV6-3 | NA | TGTGCCAGCAGTTACGGGAGCCTCTCTGGAAACACCATATATTTT | CASSYGSLSGNTIYF
NA | TRBJ2-7 | TRBV11-2 | NA | TGTGCCAGCAGCTTAGACCAAAATCTCGGGGAGCAGTACTTC | CASSLDQNLGEQYF
NA | TRBJ1-2 | TRBV10-3 | few | TGTGCCATTTCCAGGACAGTTTATGGCTACACCTTC | CAISRTVYGYTF
TRBD1 | TRBJ2-7 | TRBV10-3 | NA | TGTGCCTCCCGGGACAGGACTTCCTACGAGCAGTACTTC | CASRDRTSYEQYF
TRBD1 | TRBJ1-5 | TRBV6-4 | NA | TGTGCCAGCAGTGAACAGGGGGCTCCCAATCAGCCCCAGCATTTT | CASSEQGAPNQPQHF
NA | TRBJ1-2 | TRBV30 | NA | TGTGCCTGGAGTCTCAACGGAAGGGTCTACACCTTC | CAWSLNGRVYTF
TRBD2 | TRBJ2-5 | TRBV18 | NA | TGTGCCAGCTCATGGAGCGGGGAAGAGACCCAGTACTTC | CASSWSGEETQYF
TRBD1 | TRBJ1-6 | TRBV6-5 | NA | TGTGCCAGCACCGTAACCGGGACAGGGGGTTCACCCCTCCACTTT | CASTVTGTGGSPLHF
TRBD1 | TRBJ1-4 | TRBV2 | NA | TGTGCCAGCAGTCATGGAGGACAGGGGGCAGAGAATGAAAAACTGTTTTTT | CASSHGGQGAENEKLFF
NA | TRBJ1-5 | TRBV28 | NA | TGTGCCAGCAGTTTCGGAGGGGGAACTCAGCCCCAGCATTTT | CASSFGGGTQPQHF
NA | TRBJ1-6 | TRBV7-9 | NA | TGTGCCAGCAGCGTTGTACCATCACCCCTCCACTTT | CASSVVPSPLHF
NA | TRBJ1-2 | TRBV6-5 | once | TGTGCCAGCAGTTACTCGGCTGAGGGCTACACCTTC | CASSYSAEGYTF
TRBD1 | TRBJ1-6 | TRBV28 | NA | TGTGCCAGCCAGTTCCGGGACAGGATTAATTCACCCCTCCACTTT | CASQFRDRINSPLHF
NA | TRBJ1-5 | TRBV30 | NA | TGTGCCTGGAGTGTACGTAGCGATCAGCCCCAGCATTTT | CAWSVRSDQPQHF
NA | TRBJ1-2 | TRBV29-1 | NA | TGCAGCGTTGAACGAGACCCTTCTGCTAACTATGGCTACACCTTC | CSVERDPSANYGYTF
NA | TRBJ2-7 | TRBV11-2 | NA | TGTGCCAGCGCTTCCTACGAGCAGTACTTC | CASASYEQYF
NA | TRBJ1-1 | TRBV7-9 | NA | TGTGCCAGCAGCTTAGGGGAGCGGCCTGAAGCTTTCTTT | CASSLGERPEAFF
TRBD1 | TRBJ1-6 | TRBV19 | NA | TGTGCCAGTAGTAGGGACAGCAATTCACCCCTCCACTTT | CASSRDSNSPLHF
TRBD1 | TRBJ1-4 | TRBV6-5 | once | TGTGCCAGCAGCTCTGGTGGACAGGGGTCTGGAAAACTGTTTTTT | CASSSGGQGSGKLFF
NA | TRBJ2-5 | TRBV20-1 | NA | TGCAGTGCTAGTGAGCGAAGCCTCCAAGAGACCCAGTACTTC | CSASERSLQETQYF
TRBD2 | TRBJ2-1 | TRBV6-5 | NA | TGTGCCAGCAGGGCACTAGCGGGGGGGTACAATGAGCAGTTCTTC | CASRALAGGYNEQFF
TRBD1 | TRBJ1-5 | TRBV11-2 | NA | TGTGCCAGCAGCTCGGACAGGGGCCAGCCCCAGCATTTT | CASSSDRGQPQHF
NA | TRBJ1-2 | TRBV5-4 | NA | TGTGCCAGCAGCTTGGGCGGGGGGGCGAGGAACTATGGCTACACCTTC | CASSLGGGARNYGYTF
NA | TRBJ1-2 | TRBV6-5 | NA | TGTGCCAGCAGGTGGTGTACCCGAGAGGGGCCTGGCTACACCTTC | CASRWCTREGPGYTF
TRBD2 | TRBJ2-2 | TRBV4-2 | few | TGTGCCAGCAGCCCCGGGACTAGCGACACCGGGGAGCTGTTTTTT | CASSPGTSDTGELFF
TRBD2 | TRBJ2-3 | TRBV6-5 | NA | TGTGCCAGCAGTTCCGGACTAGCGGGCCTCGATACGCAGTATTTT | CASSSGLAGLDTQYF